This note documents a single TCR beta chain sequence. This record comes from a study of OX40 agonist ivuxolimab in advanced cancers. The assay was immunoSEQ multiplex PCR, and TCRdb's table has in-frame clones only and misses some. Here the sample spans under 90,000 clones, about nine tenths being singletons. CDR3 size: 12 residues. From germline, CDR1 is ENHRY and CDR2 SYGVKD. Trimming removed 9 bases at V and 6 bases at J, with 11 bases between. The chain employs TRBV10-3 and TRBJ2-2; D perhaps matches TRBD2 (6 bases). Specimen: CD4+ or CD8+ T cells sorted from blood, collected in a trial of the OX40 agonist ivuxolimab. The origin of this receptor is an adult with an advanced solid tumor such as melanoma, head and neck, liver or kidney cancer. CDR3 residues: CAIRSSAGELFF. In DNA, the CDR3 is TGTGCCATACGTTCTAGCGCCGGGGAGCTGTTTTTT.